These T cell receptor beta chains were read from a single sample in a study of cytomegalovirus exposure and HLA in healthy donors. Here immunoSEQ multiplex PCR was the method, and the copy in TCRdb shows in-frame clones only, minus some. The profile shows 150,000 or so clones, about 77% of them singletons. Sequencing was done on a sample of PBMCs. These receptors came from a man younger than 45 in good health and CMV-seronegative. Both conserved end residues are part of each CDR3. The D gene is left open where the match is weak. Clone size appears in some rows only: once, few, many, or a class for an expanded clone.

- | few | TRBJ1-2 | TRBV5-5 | TGTGCCAGCAGCTTGGATCGCTATGGCTACACCTTC | CASSLDRYGYTF
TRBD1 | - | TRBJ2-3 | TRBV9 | TGTGCCAGCAGCGTACTAGACAGGGTGGAAGATACGCAGTATTTT | CASSVLDRVEDTQYF
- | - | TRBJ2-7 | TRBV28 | TGTGCCAGCAGCACGCCGGACGAGCAGTACTTC | CASSTPDEQYF
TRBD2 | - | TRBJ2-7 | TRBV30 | TGTGCCTGGAGTGGGGGGGGTAGCTCCTACGAGCAGTACTTC | CAWSGGGSSYEQYF
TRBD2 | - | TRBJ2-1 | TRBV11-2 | TGTGCCAGCAGCTTAGACGTCTCCGCGGGAGGGCCGTTCTTC | CASSLDVSAGGPFF
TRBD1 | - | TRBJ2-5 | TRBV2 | TGTGCCAGCAGTGCTGACAGGGGGCCTTGGGAGACCCAGTACTTC | CASSADRGPWETQYF
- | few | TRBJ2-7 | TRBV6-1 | TGTGCCAGCAGTGCCCGACACTTTTCCAACGAGCAGTACTTC | CASSARHFSNEQYF
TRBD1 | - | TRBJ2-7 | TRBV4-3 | TGCGCCAGCAGCCTCGGGGCAGGGGGATTATACGAGCAGTACTTC | CASSLGAGGLYEQYF
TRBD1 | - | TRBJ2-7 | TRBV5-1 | TGCGCCAGCAGCTTGCAGGACAGGGACCACGAGCAGTACTTC | CASSLQDRDHEQYF
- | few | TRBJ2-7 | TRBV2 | TGTGCCAGCCTCCTTGACAGGTCCAACGAGCAGTACTTC | CASLLDRSNEQYF
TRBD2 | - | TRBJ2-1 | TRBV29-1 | TGCAGCGTTCTAGCGGGGGATTACAATGAGCAGTTCTTC | CSVLAGDYNEQFF
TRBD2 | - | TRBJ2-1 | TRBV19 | TGTGCCAGTAGTATATGGGGTAGCGGGAGTAGGGATGAGCAGTTCTTC | CASSIWGSGSRDEQFF
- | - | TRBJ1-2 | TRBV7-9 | TGTGCCAGCAGCTTAGGACAATTTAACTATGGCTACACCTTC | CASSLGQFNYGYTF
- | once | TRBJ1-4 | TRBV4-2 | TGTGCCAGCAGCCAAGGCGGAATGGGAGGTCGGGTTGAAAAACTGTTTTTT | CASSQGGMGGRVEKLFF
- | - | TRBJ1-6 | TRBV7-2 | TGTGCCAGCAGTTACAGCCCCACGAGCTCCTATAATTCACCCCTCCACTTT | CASSYSPTSSYNSPLHF
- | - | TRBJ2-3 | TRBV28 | TGTGCAGTGATAGGGGCAGGGTTAAGGGGGGATACGCAGTATTTT | CAVIGAGLRGDTQYF